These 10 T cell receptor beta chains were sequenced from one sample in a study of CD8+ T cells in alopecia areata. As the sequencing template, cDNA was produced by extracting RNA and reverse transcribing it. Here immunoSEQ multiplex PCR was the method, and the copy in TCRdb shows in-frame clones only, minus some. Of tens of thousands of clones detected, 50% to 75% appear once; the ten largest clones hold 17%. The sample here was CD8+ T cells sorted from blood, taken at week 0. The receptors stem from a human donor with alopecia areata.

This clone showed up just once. CDR3 sequence reads: CASSQESGGRDEQFF. In nucleotides, the CDR3 is TGCGCCAGCAGCCAAGAGTCAGGGGGCCGGGATGAGCAGTTCTTC. This chain joins TRBV4-1 and TRBJ2-1; 8 bases map to TRBD1. Germline V lookup: CDR1 MGHRA, CDR2 YSYEKL. Trimming took 0 bases from V and 8 from J; bases not matched to a gene: 6. This CDR3 is built from 15 residues.

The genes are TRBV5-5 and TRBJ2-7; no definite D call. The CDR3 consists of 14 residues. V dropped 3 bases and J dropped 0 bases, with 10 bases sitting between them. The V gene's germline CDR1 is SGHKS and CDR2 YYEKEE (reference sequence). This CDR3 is CASSSLETSYEQYF. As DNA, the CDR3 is TGTGCCAGCAGCTCCCTCGAGACCTCCTACGAGCAGTACTTC.

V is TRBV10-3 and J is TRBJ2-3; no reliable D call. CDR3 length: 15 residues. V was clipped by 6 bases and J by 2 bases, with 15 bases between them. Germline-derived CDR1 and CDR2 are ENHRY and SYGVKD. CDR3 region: CAISYRSTVTDTQYF. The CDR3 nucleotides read TGTGCCATCAGCTATCGGTCGACGGTCACAGATACGCAGTATTTT.

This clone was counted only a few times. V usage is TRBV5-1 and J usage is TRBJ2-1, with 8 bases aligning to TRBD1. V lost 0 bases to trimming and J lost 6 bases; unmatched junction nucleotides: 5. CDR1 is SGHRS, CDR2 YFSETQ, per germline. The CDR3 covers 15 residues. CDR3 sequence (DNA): TGCGCCAGCAGCTTGGTGCAGGGGGCTAGCAATGAGCAGTTCTTC. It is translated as CASSLVQGASNEQFF.

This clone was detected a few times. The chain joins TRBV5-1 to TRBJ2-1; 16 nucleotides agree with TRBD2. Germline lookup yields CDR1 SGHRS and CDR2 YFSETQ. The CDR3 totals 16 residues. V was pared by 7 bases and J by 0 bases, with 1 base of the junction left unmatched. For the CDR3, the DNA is TGCGCCAGCGGGACTAGCGGGAGGGTCTCCTACAATGAGCAGTTCTTC. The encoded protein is CASGTSGRVSYNEQFF.

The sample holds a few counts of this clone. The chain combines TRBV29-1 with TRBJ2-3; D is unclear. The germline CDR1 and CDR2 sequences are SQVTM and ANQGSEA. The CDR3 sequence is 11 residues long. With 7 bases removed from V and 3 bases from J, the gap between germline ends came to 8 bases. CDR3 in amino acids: CSALSTDTQYF. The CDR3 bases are TGCAGCGCCTTATCGACAGATACGCAGTATTTT.

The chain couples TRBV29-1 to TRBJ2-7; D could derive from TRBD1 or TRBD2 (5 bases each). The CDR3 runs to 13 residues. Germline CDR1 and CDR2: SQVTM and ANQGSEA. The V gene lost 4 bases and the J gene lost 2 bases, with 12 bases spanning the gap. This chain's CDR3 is CSVVGTETYEQYF. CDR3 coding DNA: TGCAGCGTTGTTGGGACGGAGACCTACGAGCAGTACTTC.

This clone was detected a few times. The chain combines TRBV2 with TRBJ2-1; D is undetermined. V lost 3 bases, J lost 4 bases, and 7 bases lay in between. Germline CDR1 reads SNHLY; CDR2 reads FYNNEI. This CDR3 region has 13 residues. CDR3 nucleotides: TGTGCCAGCAGTGACCCGGTTTACAATGAGCAGTTCTTC. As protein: CASSDPVYNEQFF.

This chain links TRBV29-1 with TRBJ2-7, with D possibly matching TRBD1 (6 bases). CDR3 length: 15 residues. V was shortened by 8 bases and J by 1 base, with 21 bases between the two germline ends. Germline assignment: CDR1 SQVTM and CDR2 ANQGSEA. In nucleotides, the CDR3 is TGCAGCTTCGTAGGGGGACAAGCTGCTTCCTACGAGCAGTACTTC. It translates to CSFVGGQAASYEQYF.

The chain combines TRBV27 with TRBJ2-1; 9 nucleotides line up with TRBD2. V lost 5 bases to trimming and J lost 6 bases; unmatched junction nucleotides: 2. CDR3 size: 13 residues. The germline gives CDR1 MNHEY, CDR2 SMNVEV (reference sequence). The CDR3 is CASSLAGFNEQFF. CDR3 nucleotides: TGTGCCAGCAGTCTAGCGGGGTTCAATGAGCAGTTCTTC.